This TCR beta chain was identified during a study of cytotoxic CD8 clonotypes in ibrutinib-treated CLL. Study conclusions and caveats: Researchers report that baseline clonality outpaced age-matched healthy donors and tracked circulating CD8+ T-cell counts.

Trimming cost V 8 bases and J 2 bases; bases outside gene matches: 12. The CDR3 sequence is 15 residues long. About this clone: What it binds is unknown.

Data came from immunoSEQ multiplex PCR; TCRdb stores just in-frame clones and leaves some out. The repertoire holds about 300,000 clones, with roughly three quarters as singletons. The specimen comprised PBMCs, sampled at disease progression, from a patient treated with ibrutinib. The chain combines TRBV23-1 with TRBJ2-7, with 7 bases fitting TRBD1. TRBV23-1 carries the ORF label, with uncertain function. This clonotype originated in a human donor with chronic lymphocytic leukemia. The CDR3 protein is CASPQGPTGTYEQYF. In DNA, the CDR3 is TGCGCCAGCCCTCAAGGGCCGACAGGGACCTACGAGCAGTACTTC.